A selection of T cell receptor beta chains follows, all from one sample in a study of shared clonotypes between healthy human individuals. Repertoires were generated with immunoSEQ multiplex PCR, while TCRdb's copy carries only in-frame clones and drops some. The sample has 1.5 million to 2.5 million clones; over 85% are singletons. The sequenced material came from naive CD8+ T cells sorted from blood. These receptors came from a man between 18 and 35 years old in good health. Each CDR3 is given with its conserved first and last residue. Fields, in order: V gene, J gene, clone size, D gene, CDR3 protein, CDR3 DNA. A D gene is named only where the DNA matches it firmly. Clone size is given for some rows only: seen once, a few or many times, or a class if the clone is expanded.

>TRBV4-3|TRBJ2-5|.|.
CASSQGTYQETQYF
TGCGCCAGCAGCCAAGGGACATACCAAGAGACCCAGTACTTC
>TRBV30|TRBJ2-5|.|TRBD2
CAWSPLLAGGPRETQYF
TGTGCCTGGAGCCCGCTACTAGCGGGGGGGCCGAGGGAGACCCAGTACTTC
>TRBV28|TRBJ2-5|.|.
CASSLFRNQETQYF
TGTGCCAGCAGTTTATTCAGGAACCAAGAGACCCAGTACTTC
>TRBV9|TRBJ2-1|.|.
CASSYSGVTYNEQFF
TGTGCCAGCAGCTACTCAGGGGTGACCTACAATGAGCAGTTCTTC
>TRBV6-1|TRBJ2-3|.|.
CASSEVRGSTDTQYF
TGTGCCAGCAGTGAAGTTCGGGGAAGCACAGATACGCAGTATTTT
>TRBV6-1|TRBJ2-5|.|.
CASSEFFPAGLGETQYF
TGTGCCAGCAGTGAATTTTTCCCGGCAGGGCTAGGAGAGACCCAGTACTTC
>TRBV10-1|TRBJ2-7|once|.
CASSEGSLGEQYF
TGCGCCAGCAGTGAGGGGTCCCTTGGCGAGCAGTACTTC
>TRBV11-1|TRBJ2-5|.|.
CASSTGWGQETQYF
TGTGCCAGCAGCACCGGTTGGGGACAAGAGACCCAGTACTTC
>TRBV7-8|TRBJ2-1|.|TRBD2
CASSLLAGVNEQFF
TGTGCCAGCAGCTTGTTGGCGGGAGTGAATGAGCAGTTCTTC
>TRBV6-1|TRBJ1-4|.|.
CASSENRFRPETNEKLFF
TGTGCCAGCAGTGAAAACCGGTTCAGGCCAGAAACTAATGAAAAACTGTTTTTT
>TRBV28|TRBJ1-1|.|.
CASSSSRAIEAFF
TGTGCCAGCAGTTCCTCCAGGGCTATTGAAGCTTTCTTT
>TRBV2|TRBJ2-7|.|.
CASRPPRDNYYEQYF
TGTGCCAGCCGGCCCCCCAGGGACAACTACTACGAGCAGTACTTC
>TRBV6-6|TRBJ1-4|.|.
CASSLEAPDLEKLFF
TGTGCCAGCAGTTTAGAGGCCCCCGATCTTGAAAAACTGTTTTTT
>TRBV4-3|TRBJ1-3|.|.
CASSKLSGVGNTIYF
TGCGCCAGCAGCAAGCTCTCAGGGGTAGGAAACACCATATATTTT
>TRBV19|TRBJ1-1|once|.
CASSIDRKGNTEAFF
TGTGCCAGTAGTATCGACAGGAAGGGGAACACTGAAGCTTTCTTT
>TRBV7-9|TRBJ1-1|once|TRBD1
CASTYTGAEAFF
TGTGCCAGCACCTACACAGGGGCTGAAGCTTTCTTT
>TRBV30|TRBJ2-1|once|.
CAWSKWNSYNEQFF
TGTGCCTGGAGTAAGTGGAACTCCTACAATGAGCAGTTCTTC
>TRBV5-4|TRBJ2-3|.|.
CASSFRGGTDTQYF
TGTGCCAGCAGCTTTCGAGGCGGCACAGATACGCAGTATTTT
>TRBV5-1|TRBJ2-1|.|.
CASRSGSYNEQFF
TGCGCCAGCCGAAGCGGGTCTTACAATGAGCAGTTCTTC
>TRBV6-6|TRBJ2-7|.|.
CASSYTGFAYEQYF
TGTGCCAGCAGTTACACAGGGTTTGCCTACGAGCAGTACTTC
>TRBV25-1|TRBJ2-5|.|.
CASSEGPSQETQYF
TGTGCCAGCAGTGAGGGACCCTCCCAAGAGACCCAGTACTTC
>TRBV11-2|TRBJ2-3|.|.
CASSLVGGARPDTQYF
TGTGCCAGCAGCTTAGTCGGCGGGGCGAGGCCAGATACGCAGTATTTT
>TRBV6-5|TRBJ2-2|few|TRBD2
CASSPRTSGTGELFF
TGTGCCAGCAGTCCCCGGACTAGCGGGACCGGGGAGCTGTTTTTT
>TRBV27|TRBJ1-1|.|.
CASSLLQLGVGITEAFF
TGTGCCAGCAGTTTGCTCCAGTTGGGGGTAGGAATCACTGAAGCTTTCTTT